One and the same sample provided the 29 T cell receptor beta chains below, sequenced in a study of blood T cell repertoires in COVID-19. Produced via immunoSEQ multiplex PCR; TCRdb's table is partial and in-frame only. The repertoire holds about 250,000 clones, with around 88% as singletons. Sequences were obtained from peripheral blood. The receptors were sampled from an elderly woman with COVID-19, enrolled during active disease.

The rearrangement joins TRBV10-3 to TRBJ2-1; D may be TRBD2 (6 bases). Per the germline V gene, CDR1 is ENHRY and CDR2 is SYGVKD. The germline V and J ends were trimmed by 10 bases and 1 base, with 14 bases remaining between them. The CDR3 loop spans 14 amino acids. CDR3 region: CATGDRVSYNEQFF. DNA for the CDR3: TGTGCCACGGGGGATAGGGTTTCCTACAATGAGCAGTTCTTC.

This chain uses TRBV25-1 with TRBJ2-6; perhaps TRBD1 as D (5 bases). The length of the CDR3 is 14 residues. The V and J ends lost 6 bases and 4 bases respectively, with 10 bases between them. Germline CDR1 and CDR2: MGHDK and SYGVNS. CDR3 nucleotides: TGTGCCAGCAGGGCCCAGGGAGGGGCCAACGTCCTGACTTTC. It encodes CASRAQGGANVLTF. The complete variable domain, with remaining parts taken from reference TRBV25-1 and TRBJ2-6, reads EADIYQTPRYLVIGTGKKITLECSQTMGHDKMYWYQQDPGMELHLIHYSYGVNSTEKGDLSSESTVSRIRTEHFPLTLESARPSHTSQYLCASRAQGGANVLTFGAGSRLTVL.

The chain carries TRBV29-1 and TRBJ1-5, with 7 bases that match TRBD1. After removal of 2 bases from V and 3 bases from J, the junction contained 13 bases not matched to a gene. Germline values: CDR1 SQVTM, CDR2 ANQGSEA. The CDR3 contains 17 residues. This CDR3 is CSVEREGATSPNQPQHF. CDR3 sequence (DNA): TGCAGCGTTGAACGTGAGGGGGCTACTAGCCCCAATCAGCCCCAGCATTTT.

The chain has TRBV3-1 (or the pseudogene TRBV3-2) and TRBJ2-5; 9 bases map to TRBD2. The length of the CDR3 is 16 residues. Germline V gives CDR1 LGHDT, CDR2 YNNKEL (reference sequence). V lost 4 bases, J lost 4 bases, and 10 bases stayed unmatched. CDR3 residues: CASSRISGGGGETQYF. In nucleotides, the CDR3 is TGTGCCAGCAGCCGGATTAGCGGGGGCGGGGGAGAGACCCAGTACTTC.

The gene calls are TRBV11-2 and TRBJ1-6, with 7 bases aligning to TRBD1. J gave up 9 bases and V 4 bases, and 6 bases lay outside the gene matches. Germline V CDR1 and CDR2: SGHAT, FQNNGV. This CDR3 is 14 amino acids long. The CDR3 protein is CASSSTGVFSPLHF. Written as DNA, the CDR3 is TGTGCCAGCAGCTCTACAGGGGTGTTTTCACCCCTCCACTTT.

The CDR3 bases are TGTGCCAGCAGCCGCCGGGACAGGGGGCAAGAGACCCAGTACTTC. Residues: CASSRRDRGQETQYF. The chain links TRBV6-6 to TRBJ2-5; 11 bases map to TRBD1. In germline, CDR1 is MNHNY, CDR2 SVGAGI (reference sequence). This CDR3 region has 15 residues. The V gene end was trimmed by 6 bases and the J gene end by 2 bases; junction bases not matched to a gene: 5.

The CDR3 here is CASSSGGGSYEQYV. In DNA form, the CDR3 reads TGTGCCAGCAGCTCTGGCGGGGGCTCCTACGAGCAGTACGTC. The gene calls are TRBV5-8 and TRBJ2-7; 7 bases align to TRBD2. V shed 3 bases, J shed 0 bases, and the junction held 3 bases outside the gene matches. The germline V gene encodes CDR1 SGHTS and CDR2 YDEGEE. The CDR3 length is 14 residues.

The V call is TRBV7-2, the J call TRBJ1-1; D not certain. With 4 bases removed from V and 5 bases from J, the gap between germline ends came to 11 bases. The CDR3 runs 13 residues. The germline V gene encodes CDR1 SGHTA and CDR2 FQGNSA. For the CDR3, the DNA is TGTGCCAGCAGCTCTTACCAGAGGACTGAAGCTTTCTTT. Amino acid sequence: CASSSYQRTEAFF.

The V and J genes are TRBV9 and TRBJ2-1; the match to TRBD1 covers 8 bases. The V gene end was trimmed by 4 bases and the J gene end by 6 bases; junction bases not matched to a gene: 12. Germline assignment: CDR1 SGDLS and CDR2 YYNGEE. The CDR3 is 16 amino acids. CDR3 region: CASSPRYTGGSNEQFF. DNA for the CDR3: TGTGCCAGCAGCCCCCGTTATACAGGGGGGTCCAATGAGCAGTTCTTC.

The V gene is TRBV6-5, the J gene TRBJ1-1, with 7 positions matching TRBD1. This CDR3 region has 11 residues. The trim removed 7 bases at V and 8 bases at J, leaving 4 bases unmatched. Germline CDR1 reads MNHEY; CDR2 reads SVGAGI. CDR3 region: CASKGAGEAFF. The CDR3 DNA follows: TGTGCCAGCAAGGGGGCAGGCGAAGCTTTCTTT.

The rearrangement links TRBV7-2 to TRBJ2-5, with 8 positions matching TRBD1. This CDR3 comprises 15 residues. The V and J ends lost 5 bases and 4 bases, in that order; junction bases with no gene match: 9. Germline CDR1 reads SGHTA; CDR2 reads FQGNSA. The CDR3 reads CASSVGQGRTETQYF. The CDR3 DNA reads TGTGCCAGCAGCGTCGGACAGGGTCGGACAGAGACCCAGTACTTC.

The J gene is TRBJ2-3, the V gene TRBV3-1 (or the pseudogene TRBV3-2), with TRBD1 matching over 8 bases. The CDR3 has 18 amino acids. Germline V gene lookup returns CDR1 LGHDT and CDR2 YNNKEL (reference sequence). The junction had 12 bases not matched to a gene; V was cut back by 3 bases and J by 1 base. The CDR3 protein is CASSHRPLDRGGTDTQYF. CDR3 DNA sequence: TGTGCCAGCAGCCACCGACCTCTCGACAGGGGTGGCACAGATACGCAGTATTTT.

The chain joins TRBV7-8 to TRBJ1-6; 7 nucleotides agree with TRBD1. Trimming at V came to 1 base and at J to 14 bases, leaving 8 bases not matched to a gene. Germline assignment: CDR1 SGHVS and CDR2 FQNEAQ. This CDR3 has 14 amino acids. CDR3: CASSLGQGVWTLHF. CDR3 in DNA: TGTGCCAGCAGCTTAGGACAGGGCGTTTGGACCCTCCACTTT.

The V call is TRBV29-1, the J call TRBJ2-1; no firm D call. The CDR3 covers 14 residues. CDR1 and CDR2 (germline): SQVTM, ANQGSEA. Trimming pared 3 bases from V and 0 bases from J, leaving 9 bases between. The CDR3 reads CSVDEFSSYNEQFF. CDR3 nucleotide sequence: TGCAGCGTTGATGAGTTTAGCTCCTACAATGAGCAGTTCTTC.

The rearrangement joins TRBV15 to TRBJ1-4, with a tentative D call TRBD1 (6 bases). Looked up from germline, CDR1 is LNHNV and CDR2 is YYDKDF (reference sequence). Trimming pared 6 bases from V and 4 bases from J, leaving 9 bases between. The CDR3 is made up of 13 amino acids. The chain's CDR3 is CATSGQNNEKLFF. Here the CDR3 DNA reads TGTGCCACCAGTGGACAGAATAATGAAAAACTGTTTTTT.

The J gene is TRBJ2-1, the V gene TRBV19; D perhaps matches TRBD2 (5 bases). This CDR3 region has 14 residues. Per the germline V gene, CDR1 is LNHDA and CDR2 is SQIVND (reference sequence). V was cut by 4 bases and J by 6 bases, with 13 bases left in between. The CDR3 region is CASSKLEPGNEQFF. DNA for the CDR3: TGTGCCAGTAGTAAACTAGAACCAGGCAATGAGCAGTTCTTC.

CDR3 bases: TGTGCCAGCAGCTTAAGTGGACAGGGGGCACATACGCAGTATTTT. It translates to CASSLSGQGAHTQYF. The genes are TRBV7-8 and TRBJ2-3; 11 bases match TRBD1. The CDR3 covers 15 residues. Germline V gene lookup returns CDR1 SGHVS and CDR2 FQNEAQ. V shed 2 bases, J shed 7 bases, and the junction held 5 bases outside the gene matches.

This sequence joins TRBV28 and TRBJ1-5; D ambiguous. This CDR3 has 17 amino acids. V lost 4 bases to trimming and J lost 0 bases, with 16 bases between them. Looked up from germline, CDR1 is MDHEN and CDR2 is SYDVKM. The CDR3 DNA reads TGTGCCAGCAGTTCCCCCTTCGGGGTTTATAGCAATCAGCCCCAGCATTTT. Translation: CASSSPFGVYSNQPQHF.

With respect to this clone: Other DNA sequences in the sample encode the same CDR3. The chain links TRBV28 to TRBJ2-7; 7 nucleotides align to TRBD1. The germline V gene encodes CDR1 MDHEN and CDR2 SYDVKM. The CDR3 is 14 residues long. V lost 6 bases, J lost 0 bases, and 5 bases stayed unmatched. CDR3 sequence (DNA): TGTGCCAGCAGAAGACAGGGATTCTCCTACGAGCAGTACTTC. This codes for CASRRQGFSYEQYF.

This chain joins TRBV18 and TRBJ1-1; 9 nucleotides agree with TRBD1. V was clipped by 3 bases and J by 4 bases; unmatched bases: 6. This CDR3 region has 15 residues. Germline lookup yields CDR1 KGHSH and CDR2 LQKENI. Here the CDR3 reads CASSPGTGLATEAFF. CDR3 DNA: TGTGCCAGCTCACCCGGGACAGGGCTTGCCACTGAAGCTTTCTTT.

This clone was observed once. The rearrangement uses TRBV6-1 and TRBJ2-3; 10 bases line up with TRBD2. Germline lookup yields CDR1 MNHNS and CDR2 SASEGT. V lost 1 base and J lost 6; bases outside the gene matches: 4. The CDR3 has 15 residues. CDR3 region: CASSEGLAGADTQYF. The CDR3 nucleotides read TGTGCCAGCAGTGAAGGGCTAGCGGGGGCGGATACGCAGTATTTT.

The table lists this clone with a few counts. The J gene is TRBJ1-2, the V gene TRBV2; TRBD1 matches at 9 bases. V lost 6 bases and J lost 4; bases outside the gene matches: 6. From germline, CDR1 is SNHLY and CDR2 FYNNEI. The CDR3 spans 14 residues. CDR3 amino acids: CASSKTGGTYGYTF. The CDR3 nucleotides are TGTGCCAGCAGCAAGACAGGGGGGACCTATGGCTACACCTTC.

This clone was detected only once. The rearrangement links TRBV6-6 to TRBJ2-2; perhaps TRBD1 as D (5 bases). Germline values: CDR1 MNHNY, CDR2 SVGAGI (reference sequence). Deletions cut 0 bases from V and 4 bases from J, with 6 bases between. The CDR3 loop spans 14 amino acids. CDR3 DNA sequence: TGTGCCAGCAGTTACTCAGGGGCCACCGGGGAGCTGTTTTTT. Amino acids: CASSYSGATGELFF.

The rearrangement links TRBV12-3 or TRBV12-4 to TRBJ1-1, with 8 positions matching TRBD1. V was clipped by 3 bases and J by 7 bases; unmatched bases: 1. The CDR3 runs to 12 residues. DNA for the CDR3: TGTGCCAGCAGTTTCGGACAGGGTGAAGCTTTCTTT. Translated: CASSFGQGEAFF.

The chain carries TRBV7-9 and TRBJ1-3; no clear D. Trimming pared 2 bases from V and 4 bases from J, leaving 3 bases between. CDR1 SEHNR and CDR2 FQNEAQ come from the germline V gene (reference sequence). The CDR3 loop spans 12 amino acids. The CDR3 DNA is TGTGCCAGCAGCTTATCGGGAAACACCATATATTTT. Its protein is CASSLSGNTIYF. Supplemented by reference TRBV7-9 and TRBJ1-3, the full variable domain reads DTGVSQNPRHKITKRGQNVTFRCDPISEHNRLYWYRQTLGQGPEFLTYFQNEAQLEKSRLLSDRFSAERPKGSFSTLEIQRTEQGDSAMYLCASSLSGNTIYFGEGSWLTVV.

This chain links TRBV5-4 with TRBJ2-1, with TRBD1 matching over 9 bases. CDR1 is SGHNT and CDR2 is YYREEE in the germline V gene (reference sequence). V shed 2 bases and J 14 bases; nucleotides not matched to a gene: 2. CDR3 size: 11 residues. The chain's CDR3 is CASSFRDREFF. CDR3 sequence (DNA): TGTGCCAGCAGCTTCCGGGACAGGGAGTTCTTC. The full variable domain, in which reference TRBV5-4 and TRBJ2-1 provide the parts outside the CDR3, is ETGVTQSPTHLIKTRGQQVTLRCSSQSGHNTVSWYQQALGQGPQFIFQYYREEENGRGNFPPRFSGLQFPNYSSELNVNALELDDSALYLCASSFRDREFFGPGTRLTVL.

The chain uses TRBV28 and TRBJ1-2; 7 bases are shared with TRBD1. CDR3 length: 12 amino acids. The V gene's germline CDR1 is MDHEN and CDR2 SYDVKM. With 6 bases clipped from V and 4 bases from J, the junction kept 2 bases outside the gene matches. DNA of the CDR3: TGTGCCAGCAGACGGGACAGCTATGGCTACACCTTC. As protein: CASRRDSYGYTF.

The chain links TRBV6-4 to TRBJ1-4; 7 bases are shared with TRBD1. Germline lookup yields CDR1 MRHNA and CDR2 SNTAGT. The CDR3 runs 17 residues. Trimming removed 0 bases from V and 1 base from J; junction bases left unmatched: 5. CDR3 loop: CASSDSKNRGTNEKLFF. DNA of the CDR3: TGTGCCAGCAGTGACTCGAAAAACAGGGGAACTAATGAAAAACTGTTTTTT.

Here the CDR3 reads CASSRLGTVDQPQHF. The CDR3 nucleotides read TGTGCCAGCAGTCGCCTAGGGACAGTCGATCAGCCCCAGCATTTT. The chain has TRBV6-6 and TRBJ1-5, with 7 bases identical to TRBD1. The length of the CDR3 is 15 residues. The ends lost 5 bases at V and 5 bases at J; junction bases unmatched: 9. Germline assignment: CDR1 MNHNY and CDR2 SVGAGI (reference sequence).